This entry concerns a single TCR beta chain. Its matching antigen is unknown. Some second doses came at about 4 weeks and others at about 12 weeks; these were pooled. Profiling relied on immunoSEQ multiplex PCR, and the TCRdb table lists in-frame clones only, not all of them. This repertoire shows tens of thousands of clones, about nine tenths found once; its top ten account for around 3.2%. The data originate from a study of T cell responses to AZD1222 COVID-19 vaccine. General study points: Donors were mostly white British, more females; clonal diversity possibly underestimated.

The receptor comes from an adult who received the AZD1222 COVID-19 vaccine. Sequencing was performed on peripheral blood, taken 28 days after the second AZD1222 dose.

CDR3: CASTIGTDFYSGNTIYF. CDR3 sequence (DNA): TGCGCCAGCACGATAGGGACAGACTTTTACTCTGGAAACACCATATATTTT. The chain employs TRBV5-1 and TRBJ1-3; 7 bases align to TRBD1. J lost 0 bases, V lost 6 bases, and 12 bases had no gene match. The CDR3 runs 17 residues. Germline V gene sequence: CDR1 SGHRS, CDR2 YFSETQ.